This TCR beta chain is drawn from a study of Graves' ophthalmopathy and Graves' hyperthyroidism. Overall study findings and caveats: Ophthalmopathy cases were distinguished from stable hyperthyroidism by a 13-signature model, reaching just over 85% sensitivity and about 80% specificity.

The TCR beta CDR3 regions underwent amplification from RNA transcripts. The first round was an RT-PCR with HTBI primers, and the second round was a multiplex PCR. TCRdb fed the multiplex PCR reads into MiXCR, producing one record per CDR3 protein. The sample yields approximately 160,000 distinct CDR3 sequences, around 40% seen once. This clonotype was observed many times. Antigen specificity is unknown. Germline V gene data show CDR1 as DFQATT and CDR2 as SNEGSKA (reference sequence). Trimming removed 4 bases at V and 0 bases at J, with 16 bases between. CDR3 length: 16 residues. This receptor was obtained from a man younger than 40 with Graves' ophthalmopathy. Sequencing input: peripheral blood. This chain connects TRBV20-1 to TRBJ1-3, with a tentative D call TRBD1 (5 bases). The CDR3 region is CSAIGLVGASGNTIYF. The CDR3 region has the DNA TGCAGTGCTATAGGCCTCGTAGGGGCCTCTGGAAACACCATATATTTT.